Listed here are 25 T cell receptor beta chains from one sample, sequenced in a study of blood T cell repertoires in COVID-19. Here immunoSEQ multiplex PCR was the method, and the copy in TCRdb shows in-frame clones only, minus some. The profile shows approximately 54,000 clones, around 84% of them singletons. The sample comprised peripheral blood. The receptors derive from a man of 80 years or more with active COVID-19.

This clone was seen only a few times. The rearrangement links TRBV7-9 to TRBJ1-5; 9 bases are shared with TRBD1. The CDR3 has 14 amino acids. Losses at the gene ends were 6 bases for V and 7 bases for J; bases not matched to a gene: 7. Looked up from germline, CDR1 is SEHNR and CDR2 is FQNEAQ (reference sequence). The CDR3 nucleotides read TGTGCCAGCAGTCGTGACAGGGGGGACCAGCCCCAGCATTTT. Translating gives CASSRDRGDQPQHF.

In nucleotides, the CDR3 is TGTGCCAGTAGTATAAAGGGGACTAGCGGTTTGAACACCGGGGAGCTGTTTTTT. Translated: CASSIKGTSGLNTGELFF. The V gene is TRBV19, the J gene TRBJ2-2; the match to TRBD2 covers 11 bases. Germline CDR1 reads LNHDA; CDR2 reads SQIVND (reference sequence). Trimming removed 2 bases from V and 1 base from J; junction bases left unmatched: 6. This CDR3 contains 18 residues. Full variable domain (missing parts from reference TRBV19 and TRBJ2-2): DGGITQSPKYLFRKEGQNVTLSCEQNLNHDAMYWYRQDPGQGLRLIYYSQIVNDFQKGDIAEGYSVSREKKESFPLTVTSAQKNPTAFYLCASSIKGTSGLNTGELFFGEGSRLTVL.

The gene calls are TRBV12-3 or TRBV12-4 and TRBJ1-2; D is perhaps TRBD1 (6 bases). This CDR3 region has 13 residues. V was clipped by 1 base and J by 8 bases, with 11 bases between them. CDR3 sequence reads: CASSLVQGRGYTF. The DNA of the CDR3 is TGTGCCAGCAGTTTAGTGCAGGGGCGCGGCTACACCTTC.

V gene TRBV7-3 combines with J gene TRBJ2-3; perhaps TRBD1 as D (6 bases). CDR3 length: 15 residues. Germline V gene lookup returns CDR1 SGHTA and CDR2 FQGTGA. V lost 4 bases and J 1 base, leaving 12 bases between the germline ends. CDR3 protein: CASSSGAGRTDTQYF. CDR3 in DNA: TGTGCCAGCAGCTCAGGGGCAGGACGCACAGATACGCAGTATTTT.

The chain joins TRBV18 to TRBJ2-5; perhaps TRBD1 as D (6 bases). The germline V and J ends were trimmed by 8 bases and 5 bases, with 15 bases remaining between them. Germline V lookup: CDR1 KGHSH, CDR2 LQKENI. The CDR3 covers 13 residues. This CDR3 is CASLPTQGETQYF. The CDR3 bases are TGTGCCAGCCTCCCTACGCAGGGGGAGACCCAGTACTTC.

The rearrangement links TRBV5-8 to TRBJ2-1, with D maybe TRBD1 (6 bases). Trimming cost V 1 base and J 6 bases, with 8 bases left between them. The CDR3 extends over 13 amino acids. The V gene's germline CDR1 is SGHTS and CDR2 YDEGEE. The CDR3 DNA is TGTGCCAGCAGCTTGCGAGGGGGCAATGAGCAGTTCTTC. This sequence encodes CASSLRGGNEQFF.

The rearrangement uses TRBV7-6 and TRBJ1-5; a possible D gene is TRBD1 (6 bases). V lost 1 base to trimming and J lost 6 bases, with 16 bases between them. The CDR3 sequence is 16 residues long. Germline loops: CDR1 SGHVS, CDR2 FNYEAQ. The DNA of the CDR3 is TGTGCCAGCAGCTTAGTAGGGGGTGCGGAAGGTCAGCCCCAGCATTTT. Amino acid sequence: CASSLVGGAEGQPQHF.

The rearrangement links TRBV7-3 to TRBJ2-5, with 9 bases that match TRBD1. Germline CDR1 and CDR2: SGHTA and FQGTGA. J gave up 0 bases and V 5 bases, and 19 bases lay outside the gene matches. The CDR3 has 20 amino acids. The CDR3 is CASSPPRGDRERGYQETQYF. The CDR3 DNA reads as TGTGCCAGCAGCCCCCCCCGAGGGGACAGGGAAAGGGGGTACCAAGAGACCCAGTACTTC.

V gene TRBV5-6 combines with J gene TRBJ1-5; the D is unclear. Per germline, CDR1 SGHDT and CDR2 YYEEEE. V was clipped by 0 bases and J by 7 bases, with 17 bases between them. This CDR3 has 16 residues. The CDR3 loop reads CASSLAVWRDEQPQHF. Here the CDR3 DNA reads TGTGCCAGCAGCTTGGCCGTGTGGAGGGATGAACAGCCCCAGCATTTT.

This chain connects TRBV14 to TRBJ2-1; D call uncertain. This CDR3 spans 16 amino acids. Per the germline V gene, CDR1 is SGHDN and CDR2 is FVKESK. Trimming left V 0 bases short and J 6 bases short, with 15 bases between. The CDR3, as DNA: TGTGCCAGCAGCCAAGATTCAGATCTTGTGGTCAATGAGCAGTTCTTC. This translates into CASSQDSDLVVNEQFF. The full variable domain, with the rest looked up from reference TRBV14 and TRBJ2-1, is EAGVTQFPSHSVIEKGQTVTLRCDPISGHDNLYWYRRVMGKEIKFLLHFVKESKQDESGMPNNRFLAERTGGTYSTLKVQPAELEDSGVYFCASSQDSDLVVNEQFFGPGTRLTVL.

The J gene is TRBJ2-4, the V gene TRBV21-1; TRBD1, the D gene given by the table, was not confirmed from the DNA. TRBV21-1 is an annotated pseudogene. This CDR3 region has 15 residues. The DNA of the CDR3 is TGTGCCAGCAGCCCACCCCAGTTGGCCAAAAACATTCAGTACTTC. Protein sequence: CASSPPQLAKNIQYF.

The chain has TRBV11-2 and TRBJ2-4; the match to TRBD1 covers 7 bases. V shed 1 base, J shed 0 bases, and the junction held 9 bases outside the gene matches. Germline V gives CDR1 SGHAT, CDR2 FQNNGV. The CDR3 runs to 18 residues. The CDR3 sequence is CASSLGPGTVLAKNIQYF. For the CDR3, the DNA is TGTGCCAGCAGCTTAGGGCCCGGGACAGTCTTAGCCAAAAACATTCAGTACTTC.

The chain joins TRBV27 to TRBJ2-1; TRBD2 matches 8 bases. The trim removed 6 bases at V and 3 bases at J, leaving 1 base unmatched. Germline lookup yields CDR1 MNHEY and CDR2 SMNVEV (reference sequence). The CDR3 length is 13 residues. The CDR3 DNA is TGTGCCAGCAGGCTAGCGGGCTACAATGAGCAGTTCTTC. This encodes CASRLAGYNEQFF.

This sequence joins TRBV6-1 and TRBJ2-5; D gene uncertain. Germline V lookup: CDR1 MNHNS, CDR2 SASEGT. V was cut by 0 bases and J by 5 bases, with 10 bases left in between. This CDR3 is 14 amino acids long. CDR3 residues: CASSEARSAETQYF. The CDR3 bases are TGTGCCAGCAGTGAAGCGAGGAGCGCCGAGACCCAGTACTTC.

J is TRBJ2-1 and V is TRBV15; D remains unclear. Trimming stripped 0 bases from V and 9 bases from J, with 18 bases between. The CDR3 sequence is 16 residues long. The V gene's germline CDR1 is LNHNV and CDR2 YYDKDF (reference sequence). The CDR3 DNA reads as TGTGCCACCAGCAGAGATAGTTCCTCGACAATGGGTGAGCAGTTCTTC. Translated: CATSRDSSSTMGEQFF.

The chain couples TRBV10-3 to TRBJ2-7; D possibly corresponds to TRBD1 (6 bases). The CDR3 has 15 residues. From germline, CDR1 is ENHRY and CDR2 SYGVKD. The ends were cut back, 4 bases at V and 3 bases at J, with 16 bases in the middle. CDR3 DNA: TGTGCCATCAGTGGGTCCTCGGGACAAAACTACGAGCAGTACTTC. This codes for CAISGSSGQNYEQYF.

V and J are TRBV6-5 and TRBJ1-1; D remains unclear. The CDR3 length is 15 residues. Trimming cost V 4 bases and J 0 bases, with 12 bases left between them. The V gene's germline CDR1 is MNHEY and CDR2 SVGAGI. DNA for the CDR3: TGTGCCAGCAGTTCGGCAGCTAGAATGAACACTGAAGCTTTCTTT. Translated, it gives CASSSAARMNTEAFF.

The chain couples TRBV6-5 to TRBJ2-2; D is possibly TRBD1 (6 bases). The germline V gene encodes CDR1 MNHEY and CDR2 SVGAGI. This CDR3 has 14 amino acids. V lost 5 bases to trimming and J lost 6 bases, with 13 bases between them. The CDR3: CASSPSQGAGELFF. The CDR3 nucleotides read TGTGCCAGCAGTCCTTCACAGGGAGCCGGGGAGCTGTTTTTT.

Here the CDR3 DNA reads TGTGCCAGTAGAACGAGAAACAGGGCCACGAACACTGAAGCTTTCTTT. Translating gives CASRTRNRATNTEAFF. The rearrangement joins TRBV19 to TRBJ1-1; the D gene is possibly TRBD1 (6 bases). The CDR3 has 16 residues. V was clipped by 6 bases and J by 1 base, with 18 bases between them. CDR1 is LNHDA and CDR2 is SQIVND in the germline V gene (reference sequence).

The rearrangement uses TRBV28 and TRBJ2-1, with 13 bases aligning to TRBD2. Germline V gene lookup returns CDR1 MDHEN and CDR2 SYDVKM. V lost 6 bases, J lost 0 bases, and 8 bases stayed unmatched. The CDR3 has 18 residues. In nucleotides, the CDR3 is TGTGCCAGCAGAATGGGACTAGCGGGGACAAGCTCCTACAATGAGCAGTTCTTC. Translating it yields CASRMGLAGTSSYNEQFF.

The chain uses TRBV3-1 (or the pseudogene TRBV3-2) and TRBJ2-7; 9 positions match TRBD2. From germline, CDR1 is LGHDT and CDR2 YNNKEL (reference sequence). Losses at the gene ends were 2 bases for V and 5 bases for J; bases not matched to a gene: 4. CDR3 length equals 14 residues. CDR3 bases: TGTGCCAGCAGCCAAATAGCGGGAGAAGACGAGCAGTACTTC. Residues: CASSQIAGEDEQYF.

The rearrangement links TRBV10-1 to TRBJ1-3; 9 bases map to TRBD1. This CDR3 region has 17 residues. V lost 0 bases, J lost 4 bases, and 7 bases stayed unmatched. Germline CDR1 reads WNHNN; CDR2 reads SYGVQD (reference sequence). The chain's CDR3 is CASSESRRTGEGNTIYF. DNA for the CDR3: TGCGCCAGCAGTGAGTCCAGAAGGACAGGGGAAGGAAACACCATATATTTT.

The chain employs TRBV4-3 and TRBJ2-2; possible D gene TRBD2, 6 bases. This CDR3 has 14 residues. With 3 bases removed from V and 7 bases from J, the gap between germline ends came to 12 bases. Germline V gene data show CDR1 as LGHNA and CDR2 as YSLEER. The CDR3 is CASSHSGTGGELFF. The CDR3 coding sequence is TGCGCCAGCAGCCACTCCGGGACTGGCGGGGAGCTGTTTTTT.

This chain joins TRBV19 and TRBJ2-2, with D possibly matching TRBD1 (6 bases). The V gene lost 1 base and the J gene lost 7 bases, with 13 bases spanning the gap. CDR1 LNHDA and CDR2 SQIVND come from the germline V gene (reference sequence). This CDR3 region has 15 residues. The CDR3 sequence: CASSIGQGYSGELFF. CDR3 DNA sequence: TGTGCCAGTAGTATAGGCCAGGGGTACAGCGGGGAGCTGTTTTTT.

This clone was seen a few times. The rearrangement uses TRBV5-1 and TRBJ1-1; D is possibly TRBD1 (5 bases). CDR3 length equals 12 residues. Trimming took off 4 bases at V and 11 bases at J, with 15 bases between the two ends. The germline CDR1 and CDR2 sequences are SGHRS and YFSETQ. The CDR3 protein is CASSPNQGKAFF. The CDR3 coding sequence is TGCGCCAGCAGCCCTAATCAGGGAAAGGCTTTCTTT.